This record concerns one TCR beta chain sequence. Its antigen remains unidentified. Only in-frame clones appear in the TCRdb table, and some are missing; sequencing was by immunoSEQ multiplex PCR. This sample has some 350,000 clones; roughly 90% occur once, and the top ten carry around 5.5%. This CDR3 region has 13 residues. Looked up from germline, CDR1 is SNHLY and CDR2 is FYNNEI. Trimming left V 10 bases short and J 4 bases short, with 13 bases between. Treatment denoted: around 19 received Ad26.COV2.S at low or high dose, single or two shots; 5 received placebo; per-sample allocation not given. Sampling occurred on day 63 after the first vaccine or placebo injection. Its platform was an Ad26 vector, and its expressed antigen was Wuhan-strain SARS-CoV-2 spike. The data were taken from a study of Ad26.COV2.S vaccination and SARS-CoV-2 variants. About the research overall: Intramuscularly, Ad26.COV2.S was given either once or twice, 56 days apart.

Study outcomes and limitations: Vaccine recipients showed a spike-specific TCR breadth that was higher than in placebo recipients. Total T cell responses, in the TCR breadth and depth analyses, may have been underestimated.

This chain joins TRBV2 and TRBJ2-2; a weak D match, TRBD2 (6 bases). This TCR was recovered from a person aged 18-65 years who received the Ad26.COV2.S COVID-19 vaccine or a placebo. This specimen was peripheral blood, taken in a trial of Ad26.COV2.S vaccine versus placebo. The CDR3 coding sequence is TGTGCCATACGGGACTTCGCCACCGGGGAGCTGTTTTTT. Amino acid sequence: CAIRDFATGELFF.